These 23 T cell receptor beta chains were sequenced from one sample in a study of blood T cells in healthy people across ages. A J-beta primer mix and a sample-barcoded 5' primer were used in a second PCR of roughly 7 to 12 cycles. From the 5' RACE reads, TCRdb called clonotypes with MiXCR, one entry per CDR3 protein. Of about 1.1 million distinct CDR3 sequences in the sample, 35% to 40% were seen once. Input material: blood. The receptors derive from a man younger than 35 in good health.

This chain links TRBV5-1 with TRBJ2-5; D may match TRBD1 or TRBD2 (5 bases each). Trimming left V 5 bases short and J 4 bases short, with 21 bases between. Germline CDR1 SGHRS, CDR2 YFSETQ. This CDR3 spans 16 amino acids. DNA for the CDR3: TGCGCCAGCAGTTCTTGGCCGGGACCAGGAGGAGAGACCCAGTACTTC. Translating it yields CASSSWPGPGGETQYF.

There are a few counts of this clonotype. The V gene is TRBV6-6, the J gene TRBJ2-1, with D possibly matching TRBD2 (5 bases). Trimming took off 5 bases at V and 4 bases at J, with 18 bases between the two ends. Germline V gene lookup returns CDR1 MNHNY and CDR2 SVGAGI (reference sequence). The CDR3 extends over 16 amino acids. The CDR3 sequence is CASSPLGVSAYNEQFF. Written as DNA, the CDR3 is TGTGCCAGCAGTCCACTGGGAGTTAGCGCATACAATGAGCAGTTCTTC.

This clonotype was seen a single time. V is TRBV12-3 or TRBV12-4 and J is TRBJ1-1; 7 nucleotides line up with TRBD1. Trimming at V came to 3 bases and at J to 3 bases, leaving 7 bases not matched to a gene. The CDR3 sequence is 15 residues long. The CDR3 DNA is TGTGCCAGCAGTTTCGGACAGGATGGGGACACTGAAGCTTTCTTT. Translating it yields CASSFGQDGDTEAFF.

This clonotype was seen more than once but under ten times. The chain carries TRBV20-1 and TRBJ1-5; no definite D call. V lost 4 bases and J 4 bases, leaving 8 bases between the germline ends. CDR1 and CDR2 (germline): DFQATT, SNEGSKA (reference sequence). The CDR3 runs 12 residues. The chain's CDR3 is CSAKDVNQPQHF. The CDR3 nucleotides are TGCAGTGCTAAGGACGTGAATCAGCCCCAGCATTTT.

CDR3 nucleotides: TGCAGTGCTAGAGATGGGGGGCTCGGTGAAGCTTTCTTT. Translation: CSARDGGLGEAFF. This sequence joins TRBV20-1 and TRBJ1-1; D perhaps matches TRBD1 (6 bases). The CDR3 has 13 amino acids. Germline loops: CDR1 DFQATT, CDR2 SNEGSKA (reference sequence). Trimming took 0 bases from V and 7 from J, leaving 12 bases between them.

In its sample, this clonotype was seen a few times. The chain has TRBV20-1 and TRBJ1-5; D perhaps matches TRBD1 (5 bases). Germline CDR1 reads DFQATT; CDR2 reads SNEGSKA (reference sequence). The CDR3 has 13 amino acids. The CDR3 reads CSGGSWPNQPQHF. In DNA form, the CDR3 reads TGCAGCGGGGGGAGTTGGCCCAATCAGCCCCAGCATTTT.

The CDR3 region is CASSTGTGRYNEQFF. The DNA of the CDR3 is TGTGCCAGTAGTACAGGGACAGGGAGGTACAATGAGCAGTTCTTC. V gene TRBV19 combines with J gene TRBJ2-1, with 9 bases fitting TRBD1. From germline, CDR1 is LNHDA and CDR2 SQIVND (reference sequence). The CDR3 consists of 15 residues. V was clipped by 4 bases and J by 4 bases; unmatched bases: 5. The variable domain in full, with the rest retrieved from reference TRBV19 and TRBJ2-1, is DGGITQSPKYLFRKEGQNVTLSCEQNLNHDAMYWYRQDPGQGLRLIYYSQIVNDFQKGDIAEGYSVSREKKESFPLTVTSAQKNPTAFYLCASSTGTGRYNEQFFGPGTRLTVL.

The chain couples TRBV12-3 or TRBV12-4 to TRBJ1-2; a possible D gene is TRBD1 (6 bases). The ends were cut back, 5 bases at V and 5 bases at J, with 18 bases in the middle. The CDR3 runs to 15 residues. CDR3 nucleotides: TGTGCCAGCAGTATAAGGGGGGGGCAGAGTTATGGCTACACCTTC. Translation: CASSIRGGQSYGYTF.

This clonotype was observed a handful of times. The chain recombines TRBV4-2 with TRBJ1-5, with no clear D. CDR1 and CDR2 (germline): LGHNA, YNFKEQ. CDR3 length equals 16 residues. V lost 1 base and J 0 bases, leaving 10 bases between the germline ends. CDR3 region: CASSQGGGNSNQPQHF. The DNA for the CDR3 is TGTGCCAGCAGCCAAGGGGGAGGGAATAGCAATCAGCCCCAGCATTTT.

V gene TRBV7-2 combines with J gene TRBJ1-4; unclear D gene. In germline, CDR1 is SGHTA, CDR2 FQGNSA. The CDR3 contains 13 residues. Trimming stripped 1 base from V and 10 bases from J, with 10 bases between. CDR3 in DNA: TGTGCCAGCAGCTTAGGATCCCCGGGAAAACTGTTTTTT. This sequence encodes CASSLGSPGKLFF. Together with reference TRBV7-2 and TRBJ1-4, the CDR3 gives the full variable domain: GAGVSQSPSNKVTEKGKDVELRCDPISGHTALYWYRQSLGQGLEFLIYFQGNSAPDKSGLPSDRFSAERTGGSVSTLTIQRTQQEDSAVYLCASSLGSPGKLFFGSGTQLSVL.

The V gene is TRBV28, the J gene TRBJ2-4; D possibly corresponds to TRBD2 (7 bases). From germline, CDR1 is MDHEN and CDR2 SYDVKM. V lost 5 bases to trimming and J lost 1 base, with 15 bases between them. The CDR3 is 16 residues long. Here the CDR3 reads CASSEGGGRAKNIQYF. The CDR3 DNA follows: TGTGCCAGCAGTGAGGGAGGGGGTAGGGCCAAAAACATTCAGTACTTC.

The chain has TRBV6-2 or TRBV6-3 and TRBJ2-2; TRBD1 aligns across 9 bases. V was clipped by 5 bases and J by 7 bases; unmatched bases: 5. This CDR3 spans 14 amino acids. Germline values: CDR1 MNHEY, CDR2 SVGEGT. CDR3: CASSRDRENGELFF. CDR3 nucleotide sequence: TGTGCCAGCAGTCGGGACAGGGAGAACGGGGAGCTGTTTTTT.

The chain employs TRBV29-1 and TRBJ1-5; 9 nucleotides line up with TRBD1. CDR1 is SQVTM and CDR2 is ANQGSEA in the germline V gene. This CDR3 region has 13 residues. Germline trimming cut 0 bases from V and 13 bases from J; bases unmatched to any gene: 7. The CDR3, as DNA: TGCAGCGTTGAAGACGACCGGGACAGGGAACAGCATTTT. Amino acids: CSVEDDRDREQHF.

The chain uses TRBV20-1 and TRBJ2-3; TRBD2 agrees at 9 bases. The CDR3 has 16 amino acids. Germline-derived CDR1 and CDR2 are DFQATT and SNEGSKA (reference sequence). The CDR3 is CSGTSRITRSTDTQYF. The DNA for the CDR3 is TGCAGCGGGACTAGCCGTATTACGAGGAGCACAGATACGCAGTATTTT.

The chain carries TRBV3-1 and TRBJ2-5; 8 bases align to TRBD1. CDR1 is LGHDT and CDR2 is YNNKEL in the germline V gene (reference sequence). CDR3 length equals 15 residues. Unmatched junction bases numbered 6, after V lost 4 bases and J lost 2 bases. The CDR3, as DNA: TGTGCCAGCAGCCCATCTTACAGGGGGCAAGAGACCCAGTACTTC. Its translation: CASSPSYRGQETQYF.

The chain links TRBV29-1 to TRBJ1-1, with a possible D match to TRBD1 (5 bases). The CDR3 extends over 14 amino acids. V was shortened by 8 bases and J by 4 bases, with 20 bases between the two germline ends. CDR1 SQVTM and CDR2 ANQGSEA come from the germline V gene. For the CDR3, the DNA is TGCAGCCCGATAGTAGGGGCCGGGGGCACTGAAGCTTTCTTT. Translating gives CSPIVGAGGTEAFF.

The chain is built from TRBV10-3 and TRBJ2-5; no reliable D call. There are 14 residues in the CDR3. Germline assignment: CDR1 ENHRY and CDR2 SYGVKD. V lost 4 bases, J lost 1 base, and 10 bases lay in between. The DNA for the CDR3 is TGTGCCATCAGTGGCGGACGCATCCAAGAGACCCAGTACTTC. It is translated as CAISGGRIQETQYF.

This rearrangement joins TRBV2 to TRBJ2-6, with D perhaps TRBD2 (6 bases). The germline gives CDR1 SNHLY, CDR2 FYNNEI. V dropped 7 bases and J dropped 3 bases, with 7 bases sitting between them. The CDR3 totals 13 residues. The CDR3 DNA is TGTGCCAGCAAGGGAGGTGGGGCCAACGTCCTGACTTTC. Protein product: CASKGGGANVLTF. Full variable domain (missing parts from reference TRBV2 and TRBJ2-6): EPEVTQTPSHQVTQMGQEVILRCVPISNHLYFYWYRQILGQKVEFLVSFYNNEISEKSEIFDDQFSVERPDGSNFTLKIRSTKLEDSAMYFCASKGGGANVLTFGAGSRLTVL.

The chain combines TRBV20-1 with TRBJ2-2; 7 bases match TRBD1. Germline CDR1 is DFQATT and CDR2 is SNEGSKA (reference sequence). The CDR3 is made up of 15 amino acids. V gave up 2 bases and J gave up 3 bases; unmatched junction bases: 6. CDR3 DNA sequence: TGCAGTGCTAGAAAACGGGACAGACACACCGGGGAGCTGTTTTTT. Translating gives CSARKRDRHTGELFF.

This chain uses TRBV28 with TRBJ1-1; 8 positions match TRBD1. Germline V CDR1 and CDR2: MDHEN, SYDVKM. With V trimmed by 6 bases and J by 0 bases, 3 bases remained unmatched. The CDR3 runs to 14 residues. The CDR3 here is CASREDRVNTEAFF. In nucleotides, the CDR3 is TGTGCCAGCAGAGAGGACAGGGTGAACACTGAAGCTTTCTTT.

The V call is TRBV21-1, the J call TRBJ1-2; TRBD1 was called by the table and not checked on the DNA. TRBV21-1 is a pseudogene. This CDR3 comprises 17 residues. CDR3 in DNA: TGTGCCAGCAGCGCCTGGGACCGGGACAGGGTCGCGACTGGCTACACCTTC. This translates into CASSAWDRDRVATGYTF.

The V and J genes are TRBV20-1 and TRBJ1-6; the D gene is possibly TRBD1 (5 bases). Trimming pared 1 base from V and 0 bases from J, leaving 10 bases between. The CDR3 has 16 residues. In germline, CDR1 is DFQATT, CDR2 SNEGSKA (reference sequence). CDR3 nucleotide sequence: TGCAGTGCTAGAGCCGGGACCAGCTCCTATAATTCACCCCTCCACTTT. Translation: CSARAGTSSYNSPLHF.

CDR3 region: CSVEAGTGGMEGEAFF. The CDR3 DNA follows: TGCAGCGTTGAGGCCGGGACAGGGGGCATGGAGGGTGAAGCTTTCTTT. This rearrangement joins TRBV29-1 to TRBJ1-1, with 12 bases that match TRBD1. The V and J ends lost 3 bases and 7 bases, in that order; junction bases with no gene match: 12. CDR1 SQVTM and CDR2 ANQGSEA come from the germline V gene. The CDR3 runs 16 residues.